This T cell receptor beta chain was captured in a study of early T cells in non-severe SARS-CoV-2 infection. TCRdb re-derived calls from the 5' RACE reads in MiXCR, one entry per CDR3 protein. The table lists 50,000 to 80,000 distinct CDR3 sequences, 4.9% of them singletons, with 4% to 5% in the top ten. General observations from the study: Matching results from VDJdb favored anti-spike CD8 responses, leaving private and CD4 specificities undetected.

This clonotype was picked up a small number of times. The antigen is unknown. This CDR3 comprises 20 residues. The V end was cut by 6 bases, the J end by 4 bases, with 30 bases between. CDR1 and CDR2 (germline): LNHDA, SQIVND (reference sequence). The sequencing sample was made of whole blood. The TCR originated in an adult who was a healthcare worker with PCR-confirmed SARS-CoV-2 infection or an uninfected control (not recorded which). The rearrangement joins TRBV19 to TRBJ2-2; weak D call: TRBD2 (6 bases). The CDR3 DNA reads TGTGCCAGTAGCACCCCTCAGCGTTTTCGGGGTTTGGGGGGCACCGGGGAGCTGTTTTTT. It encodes CASSTPQRFRGLGGTGELFF. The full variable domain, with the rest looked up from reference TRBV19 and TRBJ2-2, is DGGITQSPKYLFRKEGQNVTLSCEQNLNHDAMYWYRQDPGQGLRLIYYSQIVNDFQKGDIAEGYSVSREKKESFPLTVTSAQKNPTAFYLCASSTPQRFRGLGGTGELFFGEGSRLTVL.